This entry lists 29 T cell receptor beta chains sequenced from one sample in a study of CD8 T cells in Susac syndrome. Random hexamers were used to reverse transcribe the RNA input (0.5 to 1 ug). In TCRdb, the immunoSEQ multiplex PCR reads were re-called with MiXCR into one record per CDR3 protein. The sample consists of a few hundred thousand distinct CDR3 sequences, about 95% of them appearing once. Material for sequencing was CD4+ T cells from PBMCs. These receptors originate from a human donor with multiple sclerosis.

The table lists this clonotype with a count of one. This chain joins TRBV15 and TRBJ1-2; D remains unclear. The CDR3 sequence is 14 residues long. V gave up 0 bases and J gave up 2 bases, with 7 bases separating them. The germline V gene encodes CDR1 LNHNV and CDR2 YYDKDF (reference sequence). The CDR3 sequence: CATSRDHGNYGYTF. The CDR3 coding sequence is TGTGCCACCAGCAGAGATCACGGGAACTATGGCTACACCTTC.

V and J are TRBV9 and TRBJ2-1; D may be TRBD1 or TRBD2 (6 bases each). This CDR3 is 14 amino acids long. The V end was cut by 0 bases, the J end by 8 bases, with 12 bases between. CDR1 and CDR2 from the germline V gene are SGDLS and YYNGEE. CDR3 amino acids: CASSVEGGIHEQFF. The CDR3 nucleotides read TGTGCCAGCAGCGTAGAAGGGGGGATACATGAGCAGTTCTTC.

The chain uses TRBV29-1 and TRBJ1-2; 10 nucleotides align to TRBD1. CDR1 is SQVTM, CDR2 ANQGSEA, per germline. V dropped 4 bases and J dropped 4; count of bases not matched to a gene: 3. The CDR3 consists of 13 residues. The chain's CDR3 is CSVARTGGYGYTF. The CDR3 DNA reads TGCAGCGTTGCCCGGACAGGGGGCTATGGCTACACCTTC.

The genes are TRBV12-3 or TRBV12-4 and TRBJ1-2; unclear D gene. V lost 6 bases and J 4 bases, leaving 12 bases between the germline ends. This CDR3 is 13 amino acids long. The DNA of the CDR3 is TGTGCCAGCAGCCAGTCCCGCGGCTATGGCTACACCTTC. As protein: CASSQSRGYGYTF.

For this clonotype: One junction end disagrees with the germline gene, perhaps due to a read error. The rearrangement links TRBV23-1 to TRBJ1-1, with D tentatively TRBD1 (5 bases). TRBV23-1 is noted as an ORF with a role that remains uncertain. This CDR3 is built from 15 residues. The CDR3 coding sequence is TGCGCCAGCAGTAAATCCAGGGTCTACAACACTGAAGCTTTCTTT. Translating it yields CASSKSRVYNTEAFF.

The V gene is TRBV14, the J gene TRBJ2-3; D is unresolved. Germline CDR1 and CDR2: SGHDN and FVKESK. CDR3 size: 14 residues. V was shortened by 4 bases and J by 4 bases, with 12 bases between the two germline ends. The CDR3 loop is CASSLRRVSDTQYF. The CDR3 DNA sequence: TGTGCCAGCAGCCTTCGAAGGGTGTCAGATACGCAGTATTTT.

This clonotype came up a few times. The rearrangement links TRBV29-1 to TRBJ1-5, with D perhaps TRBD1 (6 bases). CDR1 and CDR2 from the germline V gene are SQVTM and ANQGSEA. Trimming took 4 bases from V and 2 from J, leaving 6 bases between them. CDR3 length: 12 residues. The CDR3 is CSVGQGNQPQHF. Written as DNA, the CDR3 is TGCAGCGTTGGACAGGGCAATCAGCCCCAGCATTTT.

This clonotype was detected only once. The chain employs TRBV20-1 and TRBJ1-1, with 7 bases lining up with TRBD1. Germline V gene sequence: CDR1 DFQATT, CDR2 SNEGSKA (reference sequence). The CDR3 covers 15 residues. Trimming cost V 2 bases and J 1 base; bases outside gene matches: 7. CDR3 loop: CSARNYRGGNTEAFF. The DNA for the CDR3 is TGCAGTGCTAGAAACTACAGGGGAGGGAACACTGAAGCTTTCTTT.

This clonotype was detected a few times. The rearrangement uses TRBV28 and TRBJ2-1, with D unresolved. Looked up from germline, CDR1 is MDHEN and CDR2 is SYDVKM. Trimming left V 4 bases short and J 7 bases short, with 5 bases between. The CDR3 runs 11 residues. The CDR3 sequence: CASSSRNEQFF. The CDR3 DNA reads TGTGCCAGCAGTTCCCGAAATGAGCAGTTCTTC.

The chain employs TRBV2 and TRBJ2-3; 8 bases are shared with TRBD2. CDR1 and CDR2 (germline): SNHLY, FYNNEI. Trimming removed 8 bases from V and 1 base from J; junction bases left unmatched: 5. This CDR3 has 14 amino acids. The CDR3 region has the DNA TGTGCCAGCTCCGTGACTAGCGGCACAGATACGCAGTATTTT. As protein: CASSVTSGTDTQYF.

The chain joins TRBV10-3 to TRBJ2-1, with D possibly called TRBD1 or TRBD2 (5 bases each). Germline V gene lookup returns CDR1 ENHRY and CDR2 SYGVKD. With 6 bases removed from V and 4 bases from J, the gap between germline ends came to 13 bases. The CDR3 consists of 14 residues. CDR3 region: CAIRDGTTYNEQFF. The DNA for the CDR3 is TGTGCCATCAGGGACGGGACCACTTACAATGAGCAGTTCTTC.

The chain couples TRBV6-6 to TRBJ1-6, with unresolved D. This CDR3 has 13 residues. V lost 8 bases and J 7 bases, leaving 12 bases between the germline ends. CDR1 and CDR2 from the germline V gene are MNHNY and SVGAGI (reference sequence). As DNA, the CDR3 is TGTGCCAGCGGAATTGTGTTCAATTCACCCCTCCACTTT. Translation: CASGIVFNSPLHF.

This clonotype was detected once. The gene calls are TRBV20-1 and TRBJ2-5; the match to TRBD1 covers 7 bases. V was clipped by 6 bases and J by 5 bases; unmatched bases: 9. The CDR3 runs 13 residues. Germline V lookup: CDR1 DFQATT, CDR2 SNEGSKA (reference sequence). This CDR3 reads CSARVRGRETQYF. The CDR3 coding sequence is TGCAGTGCCCGAGTTAGGGGGCGGGAGACCCAGTACTTC.

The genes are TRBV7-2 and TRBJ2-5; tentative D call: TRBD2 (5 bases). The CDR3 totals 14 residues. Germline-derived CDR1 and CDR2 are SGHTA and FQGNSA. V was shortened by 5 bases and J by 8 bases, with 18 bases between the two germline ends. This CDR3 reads CASSRRTGGFTQYF. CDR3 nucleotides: TGTGCCAGCAGCAGACGGACTGGCGGTTTTACCCAGTACTTC.

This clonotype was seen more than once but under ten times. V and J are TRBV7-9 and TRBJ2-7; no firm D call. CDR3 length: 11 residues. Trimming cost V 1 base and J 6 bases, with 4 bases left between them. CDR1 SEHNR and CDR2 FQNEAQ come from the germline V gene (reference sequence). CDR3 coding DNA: TGTGCCAGCAGCTTAGTGGTCGAGCAGTACTTC. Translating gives CASSLVVEQYF. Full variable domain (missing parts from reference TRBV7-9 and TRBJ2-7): DTGVSQNPRHKITKRGQNVTFRCDPISEHNRLYWYRQTLGQGPEFLTYFQNEAQLEKSRLLSDRFSAERPKGSFSTLEIQRTEQGDSAMYLCASSLVVEQYFGPGTRLTVT.

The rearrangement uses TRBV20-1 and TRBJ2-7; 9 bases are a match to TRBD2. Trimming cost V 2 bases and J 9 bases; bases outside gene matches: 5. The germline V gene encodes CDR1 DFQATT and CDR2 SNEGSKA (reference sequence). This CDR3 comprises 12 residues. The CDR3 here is CSARSPAGGQYF. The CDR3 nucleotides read TGCAGTGCTAGAAGCCCAGCGGGGGGGCAGTACTTC.

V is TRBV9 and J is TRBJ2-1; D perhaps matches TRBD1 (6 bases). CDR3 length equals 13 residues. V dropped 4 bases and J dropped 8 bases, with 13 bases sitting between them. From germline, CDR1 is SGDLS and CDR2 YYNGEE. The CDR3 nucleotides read TGTGCCAGCAGCTCCAGGGGATACGATGAGCAGTTCTTC. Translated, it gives CASSSRGYDEQFF.

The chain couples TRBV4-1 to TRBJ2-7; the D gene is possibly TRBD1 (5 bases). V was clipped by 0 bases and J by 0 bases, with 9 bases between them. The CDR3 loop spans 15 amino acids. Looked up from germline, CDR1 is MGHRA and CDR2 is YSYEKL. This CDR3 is CASSQEETGSYEQYF. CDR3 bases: TGCGCCAGCAGCCAAGAAGAAACAGGCTCCTACGAGCAGTACTTC.

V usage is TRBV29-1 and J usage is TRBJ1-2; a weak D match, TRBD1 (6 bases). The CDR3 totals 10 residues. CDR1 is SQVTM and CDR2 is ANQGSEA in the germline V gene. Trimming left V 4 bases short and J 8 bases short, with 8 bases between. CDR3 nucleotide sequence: TGCAGCGTTGCCGGACAGGGCTACACCTTC. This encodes CSVAGQGYTF.

CDR3 residues: CATSRVGPGYEQYF. CDR3 DNA sequence: TGTGCCACCAGCAGAGTGGGGCCTGGGTACGAGCAGTACTTC. The chain joins TRBV15 to TRBJ2-7, with D possibly matching TRBD1 (5 bases). The CDR3 loop spans 14 amino acids. The V end was cut by 1 base, the J end by 4 bases, with 11 bases between. CDR1 is LNHNV and CDR2 is YYDKDF in the germline V gene (reference sequence).

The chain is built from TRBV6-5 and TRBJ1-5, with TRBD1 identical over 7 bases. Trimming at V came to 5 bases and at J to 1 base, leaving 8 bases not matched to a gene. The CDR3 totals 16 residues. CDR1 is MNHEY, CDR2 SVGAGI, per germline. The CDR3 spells CASSLLPGQSNQPQHF. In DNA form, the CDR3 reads TGTGCCAGCAGTCTACTACCGGGACAGAGCAATCAGCCCCAGCATTTT.

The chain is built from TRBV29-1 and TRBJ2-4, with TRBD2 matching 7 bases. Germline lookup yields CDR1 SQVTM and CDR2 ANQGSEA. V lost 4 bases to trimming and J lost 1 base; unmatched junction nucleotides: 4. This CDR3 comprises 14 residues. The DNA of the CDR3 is TGCAGCGTTGTCAGGGAGGGGGCCAAAAACATTCAGTACTTC. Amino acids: CSVVREGAKNIQYF.

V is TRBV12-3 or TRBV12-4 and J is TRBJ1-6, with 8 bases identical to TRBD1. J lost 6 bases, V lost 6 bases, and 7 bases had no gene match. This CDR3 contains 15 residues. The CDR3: CASSHDGQGNSPLHF. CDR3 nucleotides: TGTGCCAGCAGCCACGATGGACAGGGTAATTCACCCCTCCACTTT.

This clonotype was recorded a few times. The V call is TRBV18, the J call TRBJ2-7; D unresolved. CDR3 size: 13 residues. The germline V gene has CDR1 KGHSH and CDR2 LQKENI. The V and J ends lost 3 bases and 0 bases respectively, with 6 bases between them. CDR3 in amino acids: CASSPLSSYEQYF. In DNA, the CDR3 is TGTGCCAGCTCACCTCTCTCCTCCTACGAGCAGTACTTC.

The CDR3 DNA reads TGTGCCAGCAGCCCCTTAGCGGGGTCCTACGAGCAGTACTTC. Protein sequence: CASSPLAGSYEQYF. V is TRBV3-1 and J is TRBJ2-7; TRBD2 matches at 8 bases. The CDR3 loop spans 14 amino acids. Germline CDR1 reads LGHDT; CDR2 reads YNNKEL (reference sequence). J was trimmed by 1 base and V by 4 bases; bases with no gene match: 3.

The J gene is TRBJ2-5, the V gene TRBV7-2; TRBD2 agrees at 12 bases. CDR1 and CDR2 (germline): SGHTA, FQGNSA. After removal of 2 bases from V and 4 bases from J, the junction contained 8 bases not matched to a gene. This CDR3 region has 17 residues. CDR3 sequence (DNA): TGTGCCAGCAGCTTATCAGCTAGCGGGGGGGCCGCAGAGACCCAGTACTTC. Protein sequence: CASSLSASGGAAETQYF.

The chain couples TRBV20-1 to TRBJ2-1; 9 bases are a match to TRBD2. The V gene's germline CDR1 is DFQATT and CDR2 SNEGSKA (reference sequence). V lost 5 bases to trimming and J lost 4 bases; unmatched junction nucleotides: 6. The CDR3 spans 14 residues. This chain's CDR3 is CSASLTSGYNEQFF. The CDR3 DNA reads TGCAGTGCTTCACTGACTAGCGGTTACAATGAGCAGTTCTTC.

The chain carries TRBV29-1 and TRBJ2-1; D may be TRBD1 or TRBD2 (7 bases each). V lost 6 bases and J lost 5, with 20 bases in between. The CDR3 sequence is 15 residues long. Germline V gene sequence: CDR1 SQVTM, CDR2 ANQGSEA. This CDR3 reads CSVRGRLAAHNEQFF. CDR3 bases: TGCAGCGTGAGGGGGCGACTAGCCGCGCACAATGAGCAGTTCTTC.

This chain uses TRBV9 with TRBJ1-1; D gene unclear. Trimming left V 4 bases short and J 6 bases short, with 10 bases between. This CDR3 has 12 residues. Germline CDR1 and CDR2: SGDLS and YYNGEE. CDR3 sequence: CASSPRGAEAFF. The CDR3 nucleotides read TGTGCCAGCAGCCCCCGCGGAGCTGAAGCTTTCTTT.